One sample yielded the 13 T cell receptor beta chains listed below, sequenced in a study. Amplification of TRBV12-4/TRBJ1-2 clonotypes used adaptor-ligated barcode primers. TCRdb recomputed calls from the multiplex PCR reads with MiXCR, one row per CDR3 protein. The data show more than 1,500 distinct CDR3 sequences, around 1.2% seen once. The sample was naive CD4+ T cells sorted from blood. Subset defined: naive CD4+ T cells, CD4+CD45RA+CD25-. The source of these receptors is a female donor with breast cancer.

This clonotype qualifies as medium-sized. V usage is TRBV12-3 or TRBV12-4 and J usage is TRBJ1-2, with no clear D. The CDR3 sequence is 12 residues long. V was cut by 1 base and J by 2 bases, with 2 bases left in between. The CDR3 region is CASSLGNYGYTF. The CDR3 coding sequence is TGTGCCAGCAGTTTAGGAAACTATGGCTACACCTTC.

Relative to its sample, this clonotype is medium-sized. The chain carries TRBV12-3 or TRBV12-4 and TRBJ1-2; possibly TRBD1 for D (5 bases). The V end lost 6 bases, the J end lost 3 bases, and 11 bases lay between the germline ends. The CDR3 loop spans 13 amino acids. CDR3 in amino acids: CASRPTEYYGYTF. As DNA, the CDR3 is TGTGCCAGCAGACCGACAGAGTACTATGGCTACACCTTC.

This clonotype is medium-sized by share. CDR3 DNA sequence: TGTGCCAGCACGGAAGGGTATGGCTACACCTTC. Its protein is CASTEGYGYTF. The chain joins TRBV12-3 or TRBV12-4 to TRBJ1-2, with unresolved D. This CDR3 has 11 residues. Trimming took off 7 bases at V and 5 bases at J, with 8 bases between the two ends.

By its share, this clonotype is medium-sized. CDR3 in DNA: TGTGCCAGCAGTATTGCCGGGACTACGCAGACTGGCTACACCTTC. Amino acids: CASSIAGTTQTGYTF. The J gene is TRBJ1-2, the V gene TRBV12-3 or TRBV12-4; a weak D match, TRBD1 (5 bases). V was pared by 5 bases and J by 7 bases, with 20 bases between. This CDR3 is built from 15 residues.

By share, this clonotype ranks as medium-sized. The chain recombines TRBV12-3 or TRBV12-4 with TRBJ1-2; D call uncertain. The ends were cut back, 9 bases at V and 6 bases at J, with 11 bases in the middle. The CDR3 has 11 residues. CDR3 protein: CARRARDGYTF. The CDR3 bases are TGTGCCAGAAGAGCAAGGGATGGCTACACCTTC.

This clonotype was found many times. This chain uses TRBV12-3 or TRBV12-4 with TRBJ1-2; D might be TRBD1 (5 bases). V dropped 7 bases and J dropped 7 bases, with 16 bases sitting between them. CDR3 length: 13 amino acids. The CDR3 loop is CASTLSRTGGYTF. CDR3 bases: TGTGCCAGCACCTTGAGTCGTACAGGTGGCTACACCTTC.

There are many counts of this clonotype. This CDR3 reads CASSWTTYGYTF. CDR3 DNA sequence: TGTGCCAGCAGTTGGACAACGTATGGCTACACCTTC. This chain joins TRBV12-3 or TRBV12-4 and TRBJ1-2; D is perhaps TRBD1 (5 bases). The CDR3 sequence is 12 residues long. The V end lost 4 bases, the J end lost 5 bases, and 8 bases lay between the germline ends.

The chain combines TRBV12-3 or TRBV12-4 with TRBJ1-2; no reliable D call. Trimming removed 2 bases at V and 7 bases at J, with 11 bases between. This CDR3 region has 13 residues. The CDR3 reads CASSLNFFSGYTF. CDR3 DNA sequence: TGTGCCAGCAGTTTAAACTTCTTCTCTGGCTACACCTTC.

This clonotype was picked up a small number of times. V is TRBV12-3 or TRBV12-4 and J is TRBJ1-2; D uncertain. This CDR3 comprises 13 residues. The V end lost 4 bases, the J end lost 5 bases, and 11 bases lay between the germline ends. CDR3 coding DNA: TGTGCCAGCAGTTACCGACCGACTTATGGCTACACCTTC. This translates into CASSYRPTYGYTF.

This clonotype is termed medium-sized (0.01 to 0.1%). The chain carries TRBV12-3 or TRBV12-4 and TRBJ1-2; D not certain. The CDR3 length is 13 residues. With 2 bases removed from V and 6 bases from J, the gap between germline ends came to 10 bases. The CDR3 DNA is TGTGCCAGCAGTTTACCGGTTAGAGATGGCTACACCTTC. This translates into CASSLPVRDGYTF.

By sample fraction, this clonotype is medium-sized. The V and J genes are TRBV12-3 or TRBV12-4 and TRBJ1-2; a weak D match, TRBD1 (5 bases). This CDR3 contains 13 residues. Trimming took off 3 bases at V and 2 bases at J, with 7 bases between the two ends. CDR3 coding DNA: TGTGCCAGCAGTTTGGACACCAACTATGGCTACACCTTC. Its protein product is CASSLDTNYGYTF.

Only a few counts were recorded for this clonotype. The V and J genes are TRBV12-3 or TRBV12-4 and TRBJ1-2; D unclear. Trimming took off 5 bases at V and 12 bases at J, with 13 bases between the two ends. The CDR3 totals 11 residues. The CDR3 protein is CASSHGSADTF. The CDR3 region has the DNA TGTGCCAGCAGTCATGGCAGTGCCGACACCTTC.

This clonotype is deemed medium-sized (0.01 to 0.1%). In DNA form, the CDR3 reads TGTGCCAGCGAATCCTACTCCTATGGCTACACCTTC. This gives the protein CASESYSYGYTF. V and J are TRBV12-3 or TRBV12-4 and TRBJ1-2; D is uncertain. The CDR3 extends over 12 amino acids. Trimming shortened V by 8 bases and J by 4 bases, and 11 bases separated the two germline ends.